Listed here are 8 T cell receptor beta chains from one sample, sequenced in a study of blood T cell repertoires in COVID-19. Here immunoSEQ multiplex PCR was the method, and the copy in TCRdb shows in-frame clones only, minus some. The sample carries a few hundred thousand clones, about 87% recorded once. The sequenced sample consisted of peripheral blood. The receptors shown here come from a man in his 60s who had recovered from COVID-19.

As for this clone: Distinct nucleotide sequences in the sample also encode this CDR3. This chain links TRBV6-5 with TRBJ1-2, with 9 nucleotides matching TRBD1. Germline V gene lookup returns CDR1 MNHEY and CDR2 SVGAGI. Unmatched junction bases numbered 4, after V lost 0 bases and J lost 8 bases. The CDR3 loop spans 14 amino acids. As DNA, the CDR3 is TGTGCCAGCAGTTACTCGGGACAGGGCTACGGCTACACCTTC. Encoded protein: CASSYSGQGYGYTF.

This sequence joins TRBV5-4 and TRBJ1-1; TRBD1 agrees at 9 bases. The CDR3 is made up of 14 amino acids. Germline V gene lookup returns CDR1 SGHNT and CDR2 YYREEE (reference sequence). V lost 3 bases to trimming and J lost 4 bases; unmatched junction nucleotides: 4. In DNA, the CDR3 is TGTGCCAGCAGCTCACAGGGGGCGTTCACTGAAGCTTTCTTT. Its protein is CASSSQGAFTEAFF.

The genes are TRBV6-4 and TRBJ2-1; 10 bases are shared with TRBD2. Germline V gene sequence: CDR1 MRHNA, CDR2 SNTAGT. V was clipped by 8 bases and J by 7 bases; unmatched bases: 11. CDR3 length equals 15 residues. The DNA of the CDR3 is TGTGCCAGCGGTTACCGTAGCGGGGGGCGGAATGAGCAGTTCTTC. The encoded protein is CASGYRSGGRNEQFF.

V is TRBV19 and J is TRBJ1-5, with no clear D. V lost 8 bases and J 4 bases, leaving 15 bases between the germline ends. In germline, CDR1 is LNHDA, CDR2 SQIVND (reference sequence). CDR3 length: 14 residues. DNA for the CDR3: TGTGCCAGTGGGTACGGGTTAGCGAATCAGCCCCAGCATTTT. Its protein is CASGYGLANQPQHF.

The chain carries TRBV11-2 and TRBJ2-1; 9 bases are a match to TRBD2. V dropped 3 bases and J dropped 2; count of bases not matched to a gene: 2. The length of the CDR3 is 15 residues. From germline, CDR1 is SGHAT and CDR2 FQNNGV. DNA for the CDR3: TGTGCCAGCAGCTTGACTAGCGGCACCTACAATGAGCAGTTCTTC. Its protein is CASSLTSGTYNEQFF.

V gene TRBV6-5 combines with J gene TRBJ2-2, with 9 positions matching TRBD1. V trimming: 6 bases; J trimming: 2 bases; junction bases outside the gene matches: 4. Germline V lookup: CDR1 MNHEY, CDR2 SVGAGI. CDR3 length: 15 residues. Here the CDR3 DNA reads TGTGCCAGCAGCTGGACAGGGGCTAACACCGGGGAGCTGTTTTTT. Protein sequence: CASSWTGANTGELFF.

J is TRBJ1-2 and V is TRBV5-6, with 7 nucleotides matching TRBD1. This CDR3 is built from 14 residues. Looked up from germline, CDR1 is SGHDT and CDR2 is YYEEEE. Trimming removed 3 bases from V and 5 bases from J; junction bases left unmatched: 7. The CDR3: CASSSQGLRYGYTF. The DNA for the CDR3 is TGTGCCAGCAGCTCACAGGGGTTACGGTATGGCTACACCTTC.

This clone was seen a few times. This chain joins TRBV27 and TRBJ1-2; D is uncertain. The CDR3 is 13 amino acids. The ends were cut back, 5 bases at V and 7 bases at J, with 14 bases in the middle. CDR1 MNHEY and CDR2 SMNVEV come from the germline V gene (reference sequence). In nucleotides, the CDR3 is TGTGCCAGCAGTCCCCGATTCCAACTTGGCTACACCTTC. This sequence encodes CASSPRFQLGYTF.